A single sample is the source of the 19 T cell receptor beta chains below, sequenced in a study of cytomegalovirus exposure and HLA in healthy donors listed by TCRdb under 2017. Library generation was performed with the immunoSEQ multiplex PCR assay. A mixture of 60 forward primers for TCR Vbeta segments and 13 reverse primers for TCR Jbeta segments was used in the multiplex PCR. The clones in this table, taken by TCRdb from immuneACCESS, are in-frame only. Not every clone is retained; where verified, under half of the shortfall comes from an unresolved V gene, and the cause of the rest is unknown. This sample has under 200,000 clones in its table, and 84% of those were observed once. The ten largest clonotypes hold approximately 0.26% of the sample. The sample was PBMCs. These receptors all stem from a boy aged 5 to 17 in good health and CMV-seronegative.

The rearrangement links TRBV4-1 to TRBJ2-2; tentatively, D is TRBD1 (6 bases). Germline-derived CDR1 and CDR2 are MGHRA and YSYEKL. V was clipped by 4 bases and J by 1 base, with 13 bases between them. The CDR3 is 16 residues long. The CDR3 sequence: CASSREGGRNTGELFF. The DNA of the CDR3 is TGCGCCAGCAGCCGGGAAGGGGGACGGAACACCGGGGAGCTGTTTTTT.

This clone showed up just once. The chain recombines TRBV11-3 with TRBJ2-6; 8 bases are a match to TRBD1. V trimming: 5 bases; J trimming: 0 bases; junction bases outside the gene matches: 9. The CDR3 has 18 residues. Germline V gene sequence: CDR1 SGHNT, CDR2 YENEEA. CDR3 region: CASSKGTGGFSGANVLTF. The CDR3 nucleotides are TGTGCCAGCAGCAAAGGCACAGGGGGGTTCTCTGGGGCCAACGTCCTGACTTTC.

The rearrangement uses TRBV5-1 and TRBJ1-4, with unresolved D. Germline V gene sequence: CDR1 SGHRS, CDR2 YFSETQ. The CDR3 covers 14 residues. The V end lost 4 bases, the J end lost 0 bases, and 7 bases lay between the germline ends. CDR3 sequence reads: CASSPTATNEKLFF. CDR3 nucleotides: TGCGCCAGCAGCCCGACTGCAACTAATGAAAAACTGTTTTTT.

The CDR3 coding sequence is TGTGCCAGCAGCGTGGGGACAGGCCTCCGCTACGAGCAGTACTTC. It is translated as CASSVGTGLRYEQYF. The chain couples TRBV9 to TRBJ2-7, with TRBD1 identical over 8 bases. The CDR3 length is 15 residues. Germline loops: CDR1 SGDLS, CDR2 YYNGEE. V lost 2 bases, J lost 3 bases, and 7 bases stayed unmatched.

V usage is TRBV7-2 and J usage is TRBJ2-1; D is unclear. The CDR3 contains 16 residues. Germline V lookup: CDR1 SGHTA, CDR2 FQGNSA. Deletions cut 1 base from V and 4 bases from J, with 14 bases between. CDR3 loop: CASSLVPNPSYNEQFF. CDR3 DNA: TGTGCCAGCAGCTTAGTTCCTAACCCCTCATACAATGAGCAGTTCTTC. Drawing the rest from reference TRBV7-2 and TRBJ2-1, the complete variable domain is GAGVSQSPSNKVTEKGKDVELRCDPISGHTALYWYRQSLGQGLEFLIYFQGNSAPDKSGLPSDRFSAERTGGSVSTLTIQRTQQEDSAVYLCASSLVPNPSYNEQFFGPGTRLTVL.

V and J are TRBV6-5 and TRBJ2-7, with 8 bases lining up with TRBD2. J was trimmed by 9 bases and V by 0 bases; bases with no gene match: 7. CDR1 is MNHEY, CDR2 SVGAGI, per germline. The length of the CDR3 is 14 residues. CDR3 sequence: CASSYSSGGVGQYF. In DNA form, the CDR3 reads TGTGCCAGCAGTTACTCGAGCGGGGGAGTCGGGCAGTACTTC.

The chain employs TRBV29-1 and TRBJ1-1, with D unresolved. This CDR3 has 14 residues. Looked up from germline, CDR1 is SQVTM and CDR2 is ANQGSEA. The V and J ends lost 4 bases and 0 bases respectively, with 12 bases between them. The CDR3 reads CSVGPRLMNTEAFF. The CDR3 DNA sequence: TGCAGCGTTGGTCCCAGGTTAATGAACACTGAAGCTTTCTTT.

The chain couples TRBV7-9 to TRBJ2-7; 14 bases fit TRBD2. The trim removed 3 bases at V and 2 bases at J, leaving 6 bases unmatched. Germline-derived CDR1 and CDR2 are SEHNR and FQNEAQ (reference sequence). This CDR3 contains 17 residues. The CDR3 is CASSLGTSGSIPYEQYF. For the CDR3, the DNA is TGTGCCAGCAGCTTGGGGACTAGCGGGAGTATTCCCTACGAGCAGTACTTC.

The V call is TRBV19, the J call TRBJ2-7, with D possibly TRBD1 on 5 matching bases. This CDR3 is 14 amino acids long. Germline V gene lookup returns CDR1 LNHDA and CDR2 SQIVND (reference sequence). The V and J ends lost 6 bases and 3 bases respectively, with 15 bases between them. The CDR3 here is CASSLGQGSYEQYF. For the CDR3, the DNA is TGTGCCAGTAGCCTAGGGCAGGGTAGCTACGAGCAGTACTTC.

The chain is built from TRBV5-1 and TRBJ2-7, with a weak D call TRBD2 (5 bases). V was shortened by 4 bases and J by 3 bases, with 14 bases between the two germline ends. CDR1 and CDR2 from the germline V gene are SGHRS and YFSETQ. CDR3 size: 14 residues. Here the CDR3 reads CASSPLDGVYEQYF. CDR3 nucleotides: TGCGCCAGCAGCCCCCTCGACGGGGTCTACGAGCAGTACTTC. The complete variable domain, with remaining parts taken from reference TRBV5-1 and TRBJ2-7, reads KAGVTQTPRYLIKTRGQQVTLSCSPISGHRSVSWYQQTPGQGLQFLFEYFSETQRNKGNFPGRFSGRQFSNSRSEMNVSTLELGDSALYLCASSPLDGVYEQYFGPGTRLTVT.

This chain joins TRBV27 and TRBJ2-5; D might be TRBD1 (5 bases). The germline V gene encodes CDR1 MNHEY and CDR2 SMNVEV (reference sequence). The CDR3 is 15 amino acids. The germline V and J ends were trimmed by 7 bases and 2 bases, with 17 bases remaining between them. This CDR3 reads CASTEGWGRQETQYF. CDR3 coding DNA: TGTGCCAGCACCGAAGGGTGGGGCAGACAAGAGACCCAGTACTTC.

Details on this clone: Germline and junction disagree at one end, which may indicate a read error. This rearrangement joins TRBV19 to TRBJ1-1, with a possible D match to TRBD1 (6 bases). The CDR3 has 11 residues. CDR1 is LNHDA, CDR2 SQIVND, per germline (reference sequence). The CDR3 DNA reads TGTGCCAGTAGTATAGGACAGGTGTACGGCTTT. Protein sequence: CASSIGQVYGF.

The CDR3 here is CASSERRGAEQFF. In DNA form, the CDR3 reads TGTGCCAGCAGTGAACGGCGGGGGGCTGAGCAGTTCTTC. The chain couples TRBV6-4 to TRBJ2-1; 8 nucleotides match TRBD2. V was clipped by 3 bases and J by 9 bases; unmatched bases: 4. Germline values: CDR1 MRHNA, CDR2 SNTAGT. The CDR3 is made up of 13 amino acids.

The V call is TRBV27, the J call TRBJ2-7; 15 bases align to TRBD2. The CDR3 sequence is 15 residues long. Unmatched junction bases numbered 4, after V lost 6 bases and J lost 4 bases. Germline V gene sequence: CDR1 MNHEY, CDR2 SMNVEV (reference sequence). The CDR3 loop is CASRGLAGGTYEQYF. Here the CDR3 DNA reads TGTGCCAGCAGGGGACTAGCGGGAGGAACGTACGAGCAGTACTTC.

CDR3 region: CASTPTRSPLHF. The DNA for the CDR3 is TGTGCCAGCACCCCAACCAGATCACCCCTCCACTTT. The gene calls are TRBV5-6 and TRBJ1-6, with D unclear. V was shortened by 6 bases and J by 10 bases, with 11 bases between the two germline ends. The V gene's germline CDR1 is SGHDT and CDR2 YYEEEE. The CDR3 runs to 12 residues.

This chain links TRBV6-5 with TRBJ2-7; 9 bases agree with TRBD1. With 2 bases clipped from V and 3 bases from J, the junction kept 8 bases outside the gene matches. Germline loops: CDR1 MNHEY, CDR2 SVGAGI. The CDR3 spans 16 residues. CDR3 nucleotides: TGTGCCAGCAGTTACAACAGGGGGCGGCCTTACTACGAGCAGTACTTC. Translated, it gives CASSYNRGRPYYEQYF.

V usage is TRBV2 and J usage is TRBJ2-7; D not resolved. Per germline, CDR1 SNHLY and CDR2 FYNNEI. The CDR3 is made up of 11 amino acids. The V end was cut by 8 bases, the J end by 7 bases, with 12 bases between. DNA of the CDR3: TGTGCCAGCTCGATTCCCAGAGAGCAGTACTTC. This translates into CASSIPREQYF. Full variable domain (missing parts from reference TRBV2 and TRBJ2-7): EPEVTQTPSHQVTQMGQEVILRCVPISNHLYFYWYRQILGQKVEFLVSFYNNEISEKSEIFDDQFSVERPDGSNFTLKIRSTKLEDSAMYFCASSIPREQYFGPGTRLTVT.

This rearrangement joins TRBV2 to TRBJ1-1, with D uncertain. Trimming removed 6 bases from V and 7 bases from J, with 12 bases in between. The CDR3 sequence is 12 residues long. Germline assignment: CDR1 SNHLY and CDR2 FYNNEI. The CDR3: CASRGQQSEAFF. CDR3 bases: TGTGCCAGCAGAGGCCAACAGAGTGAAGCTTTCTTT.

The J gene is TRBJ2-5, the V gene TRBV29-1; D possibly corresponds to TRBD1 (5 bases). V gave up 4 bases and J gave up 1 base, with 13 bases separating them. This CDR3 is 14 amino acids long. Germline CDR1 reads SQVTM; CDR2 reads ANQGSEA. The CDR3 spells CSVAWVTAQETQYF. The CDR3 DNA is TGCAGCGTTGCTTGGGTGACAGCCCAAGAGACCCAGTACTTC.